These T cell receptor beta chains were read from a single sample in a study of cytomegalovirus exposure and HLA in healthy donors. TCRdb's table, derived via immunoSEQ multiplex PCR, lists solely in-frame clones and lacks some. The sample lists fewer than 200,000 clones; over 80% were seen once. Input material: PBMCs. The source of these receptors is a man aged 45-60 years in good health and CMV-seronegative. The CDR3 runs from the conserved cysteine through the conserved F or W.

>TRBV4-3|TRBJ2-5|16
CASRPTSGGAQETQYF
>TRBV28|TRBJ2-1|17
CASSRPALAGGSLEQFF
>TRBV6-1|TRBJ2-4|17
CASSGTGGYKAKNIQYF
>TRBV2|TRBJ2-6|17
CASSEAFTRSGANVLTF
>TRBV4-3|TRBJ1-1|14
CASSQQGPNTEAFF
>TRBV18|TRBJ2-3|16
CASSPLRGGAADTQYF
>TRBV7-3|TRBJ1-6|15
CASSSGTGANSPLHF
>TRBV4-1|TRBJ2-5|21
CASSQVFPPSGGQLWGETQYF
>TRBV6-1|TRBJ1-2|15
CASSEEGELDYGYTF
>TRBV4-3|TRBJ2-2|16
CASRPTSGANTGELFF
>TRBV19|TRBJ2-5|13
CATAEAQEGAQYF
>TRBV28|TRBJ2-2|14
CASSRTANTGELFF
>TRBV15|TRBJ2-5|13
CATSTLSMAAQYF
>TRBV18|TRBJ2-7|14
CASSPEVGSYEQYF
>TRBV4-2|-|18
CASSQVQVGGTGSYEQYF
>TRBV2|TRBJ1-6|13
CASRDRLNSPLHF
>TRBV4-3|TRBJ1-5|17
CASSQDIDEGARQPQHF
>TRBV4-2|TRBJ1-3|15
CASSQAGTGAETIYF
>TRBV18|TRBJ2-2|14
CASSPQTTTGELFF
>TRBV18|TRBJ2-2|15
CASSRQRENTGELFF
>TRBV6-5|TRBJ2-2|15
CASSPGQGYTGELFF
>TRBV11-2|TRBJ2-1|12
CASSLAVNEQFF
>TRBV5-1|TRBJ2-3|16
CASSPDPTRVLDTQYF
>TRBV11-2|TRBJ2-5|14
CASSLGLSRETQYF
>TRBV7-9|TRBJ2-5|15
CASSLGQTTQETQYF
>TRBV5-4|TRBJ2-7|15
CASSWGTGGSYEQYF
>TRBV27|TRBJ2-5|12
CASSLRGETQYF
>TRBV9|TRBJ2-3|13
CASSLRDDDTQYF